This TCR beta chain was observed in a study of siplizumab effects on memory and regulatory T cells. Broader study findings: In controls, 25% to 30% of mappable alloreactive CD4+ clones were Treg-derived on average, versus around 71% with siplizumab.

Concerning this clone: What it binds is not known.

Each sample yielded about 96,000 assayed TCR templates. Assay: immunoSEQ multiplex PCR; the TCRdb copy retains only in-frame clones and omits some. The sample consists of around 100,000 clones, over 90% of them appearing once. Material: non-Treg CD4+ T cells sorted from blood. The receptor's source is a human donor in good health.

The CDR3 protein is CSAYRASGKLFF. CDR3 nucleotides: TGCAGCGCTTACCGGGCCTCGGGAAAACTGTTTTTT. This sequence joins TRBV29-1 and TRBJ1-4; D not resolved. Germline lookup yields CDR1 SQVTM and CDR2 ANQGSEA. The length of the CDR3 is 12 residues. The ends were cut back, 7 bases at V and 10 bases at J, with 16 bases in the middle.